One sample yielded the 16 T cell receptor beta chains listed below, sequenced in a study of PD-1 blockade in mismatch repair-deficient tumors. Method: immunoSEQ multiplex PCR; TCRdb's copy keeps in-frame clones and lacks some. The sample includes tens of thousands of clones, around 80% of them seen just once. The sequenced sample was peripheral blood, obtained 44 weeks after starting pembrolizumab. Receptor source: an adult with mismatch repair-deficient cancer.

In this sample, this clone turned up a few times. The chain employs TRBV28 and TRBJ2-7, with D perhaps matching TRBD1 (6 bases). The CDR3 is 18 residues long. Germline CDR1 MDHEN, CDR2 SYDVKM. V was trimmed by 6 bases and J by 2 bases, leaving 26 bases between them. The CDR3 bases are TGTGCCAGCAGGGAGGACAGTTTAATAACACACCGCACCTACGAGCAGTACTTC. It translates to CASREDSLITHRTYEQYF.

The gene calls are TRBV29-1 and TRBJ2-1, with a tentative D call TRBD2 (6 bases). Between the trimmed V and J ends, which lost 3 bases and 6 bases, there was a span of 15 bases. The CDR3 runs 14 residues. CDR1 and CDR2 (germline): SQVTM, ANQGSEA. Here the CDR3 DNA reads TGCAGCGTTGATTGGGGGGTGAGGGTCAATGAGCAGTTCTTC. It is translated as CSVDWGVRVNEQFF.

Only one count was recorded for this clone. The chain has TRBV15 and TRBJ1-1; no reliable D call. Germline CDR1 LNHNV, CDR2 YYDKDF (reference sequence). V was cut by 2 bases and J by 5 bases, with 9 bases left in between. The CDR3 runs to 13 residues. The CDR3 sequence is CATSRFGRTEAFF. The DNA of the CDR3 is TGTGCCACCAGCAGATTTGGACGGACTGAAGCTTTCTTT. Filled out from reference TRBV15 and TRBJ1-1, the complete variable domain reads DAMVIQNPRYQVTQFGKPVTLSCSQTLNHNVMYWYQQKSSQAPKLLFHYYDKDFNNEADTPDNFQSRRPNTSFCFLDIRSPGLGDTAMYLCATSRFGRTEAFFGQGTRLTVV.

This chain joins TRBV30 and TRBJ2-7, with TRBD2 matching 10 bases. Germline lookup yields CDR1 GTSNPN and CDR2 SVGIG (reference sequence). The CDR3 totals 14 residues. Trimming removed 4 bases from V and 0 bases from J; junction bases left unmatched: 3. CDR3 nucleotide sequence: TGTGCCTGGACCCGGACTAGCGGCTCCTACGAGCAGTACTTC. Protein product: CAWTRTSGSYEQYF.

V is TRBV30 and J is TRBJ2-3; D is possibly TRBD1 (6 bases). The germline CDR1 and CDR2 sequences are GTSNPN and SVGIG (reference sequence). This CDR3 is 13 amino acids long. Between the trimmed V and J ends, which lost 0 bases and 3 bases, there was a span of 7 bases. The DNA for the CDR3 is TGTGCCTGGAGTGTACAGGGTACAGATACGCAGTATTTT. Translating gives CAWSVQGTDTQYF.

The V gene is TRBV2, the J gene TRBJ2-7, with TRBD1 matching 10 bases. Germline V lookup: CDR1 SNHLY, CDR2 FYNNEI. With 7 bases clipped from V and 5 bases from J, the junction kept 8 bases outside the gene matches. There are 14 residues in the CDR3. CDR3 nucleotide sequence: TGTGCCAGCAAAGACAGGGGGCAAGGCAACGAGCAGTACTTC. Its translation: CASKDRGQGNEQYF.

The chain links TRBV11-3 to TRBJ2-1, with TRBD2 matching 7 bases. Germline V gene sequence: CDR1 SGHNT, CDR2 YENEEA. The ends lost 5 bases at V and 5 bases at J; junction bases unmatched: 6. This CDR3 is built from 14 residues. The CDR3 here is CASSAGRSHNEQFF. CDR3 DNA sequence: TGTGCCAGCAGCGCCGGGAGGTCGCACAATGAGCAGTTCTTC.

The rearrangement links TRBV11-2 to TRBJ1-1, with D possibly TRBD1 on 6 matching bases. The CDR3 is 13 residues long. Looked up from germline, CDR1 is SGHAT and CDR2 is FQNNGV. Between the trimmed V and J ends, which lost 5 bases and 1 base, there was a span of 8 bases. CDR3 nucleotides: TGTGCCAGCAGCCAGGACAGGAACACTGAAGCTTTCTTT. Translated, it gives CASSQDRNTEAFF.

This clone was observed a handful of times. The V gene is TRBV14, the J gene TRBJ1-2, with D possibly matching TRBD1 (6 bases). Per the germline V gene, CDR1 is SGHDN and CDR2 is FVKESK. Trimming removed 10 bases at V and 7 bases at J, with 16 bases between. The CDR3 has 12 residues. In DNA form, the CDR3 reads TGTGCCATCTTCAACAGGGTGGGTGGCTACACCTTC. It codes for CAIFNRVGGYTF.

The genes are TRBV15 and TRBJ1-2; the match to TRBD1 covers 7 bases. CDR3 length: 15 amino acids. Per the germline V gene, CDR1 is LNHNV and CDR2 is YYDKDF (reference sequence). Trimming cost V 0 bases and J 8 bases; bases outside gene matches: 9. CDR3: CATSRERRQGAGYTF. The CDR3, as DNA: TGTGCCACCAGCAGAGAAAGGAGACAGGGCGCCGGCTACACCTTC.

In this sample, this clone turned up a few times. J is TRBJ2-7 and V is TRBV7-9, with D maybe TRBD1 (5 bases). Germline V CDR1 and CDR2: SEHNR, FQNEAQ (reference sequence). This CDR3 region has 13 residues. V lost 1 base, J lost 2 bases, and 6 bases lay in between. The CDR3 sequence is CASSLVGAYEQYF. The CDR3 nucleotides read TGTGCCAGCAGCTTAGTAGGGGCCTACGAGCAGTACTTC.

The chain combines TRBV11-3 with TRBJ2-7; 9 bases are shared with TRBD2. Germline V CDR1 and CDR2: SGHNT, YENEEA. With V trimmed by 5 bases and J by 2 bases, 7 bases remained unmatched. This CDR3 comprises 15 residues. The CDR3 region has the DNA TGTGCCAGCAGCCGGGGAGTAGCGGGAGCCTACGAGCAGTACTTC. Encoded protein: CASSRGVAGAYEQYF.

This clone was detected only a few times. The chain has TRBV4-2 and TRBJ1-1; D not resolved. There are 15 residues in the CDR3. Trimming removed 0 bases from V and 6 bases from J, with 14 bases in between. CDR1 is LGHNA and CDR2 is YNFKEQ in the germline V gene. The CDR3 is CASSQDFLGGSEAFF. The CDR3 DNA sequence: TGTGCCAGCAGCCAAGATTTTTTGGGTGGGTCTGAAGCTTTCTTT.

This clone was seen once. The chain employs TRBV11-3 and TRBJ2-7; 16 bases are shared with TRBD2. The CDR3 totals 19 residues. V was clipped by 4 bases and J by 2 bases; unmatched bases: 11. Germline V gives CDR1 SGHNT, CDR2 YENEEA. The CDR3 DNA is TGTGCCAGCAGCTCTCCGGCCGGGACTAGCGGGAGGGGGGCCTACGAGCAGTACTTC. Its protein product is CASSSPAGTSGRGAYEQYF.

In its sample, this clone was seen a few times. The V call is TRBV11-1, the J call TRBJ2-2, with 8 bases aligning to TRBD1. The V and J ends lost 5 bases and 8 bases, in that order; junction bases with no gene match: 10. The CDR3 consists of 15 residues. CDR1 SGHAT and CDR2 FQDESV come from the germline V gene (reference sequence). The CDR3 nucleotides read TGTGCCAGCAGCAGAAGCGACCGGGACAGGGGGGAGCTGTTTTTT. Encoded protein: CASSRSDRDRGELFF.

V gene TRBV7-9 combines with J gene TRBJ1-2, with D tentatively TRBD1 (5 bases). Trimming shortened V by 0 bases and J by 8 bases, and 13 bases separated the two germline ends. CDR1 and CDR2 from the germline V gene are SEHNR and FQNEAQ (reference sequence). This CDR3 is built from 14 residues. The CDR3 DNA reads as TGTGCCAGCAGCTTAGCACAAGGGACTGGGGGCTACACCTTC. Translated: CASSLAQGTGGYTF. The whole variable domain, remainder taken from reference TRBV7-9 and TRBJ1-2, is DTGVSQNPRHKITKRGQNVTFRCDPISEHNRLYWYRQTLGQGPEFLTYFQNEAQLEKSRLLSDRFSAERPKGSFSTLEIQRTEQGDSAMYLCASSLAQGTGGYTFGSGTRLTVV.